This TCR beta chain was profiled in a study of blood T cell repertoires in COVID-19 (dated by TCRdb to 2018 to 2021). In terms of the full investigation: Collaborator samples came from the United States, Italy and Spain and covered acute and convalescent phases of COVID-19. The prospective study material was composed of cDNA or gDNA derived from T cells, B-cell-depleted T cells, or PBMCs. The dataset comprised deeply sampled blood TCRbeta repertoires from subjects exposed to, actively infected with, or recovered from COVID-19. The repertoires were released in a freely available public database intended as a resource for research on the immune response to SARS-CoV-2. Samples came from the ongoing ImmuneRACE study (first 160 participants) plus 1,254 subjects from 6 global collaborators. Nearly every sample came with metadata listing a de-identified subject ID, COVID-19 status, age in years and sex. HLA class I and class II types, where available, came from metadata supplied by the sample provider rather than from assay-based typing.

What the work shows at the level of the full study, not this receptor alone: The quantity of clinical and demographic metadata differed by source and by participant and was supplied without curation.

Inclusive of the bounding cysteine and phenylalanine, the CDR3 is 15 residues long. Just the 45-base CDR3 DNA is kept, in frame starting at base 1. CDR1 and CDR2, looked up from the germline V gene (reference sequence), are LNHDA and SQIVND. V and J are truncated by 6 bases and 4 bases respectively, leaving an intervening sequence of 13 bases. TCRbeta CDR3 regions were amplified from genomic DNA using the immunoSEQ Assay, a bias-controlled multiplex PCR. Turning to the authors' computational methods: Nucleated cell counts per sample were estimated from amplification of reference gene primers within the assay. Sequence reads were collapsed and filtered to measure the absolute abundance of every unique TCRbeta CDR3 rearrangement. For each sample, productive Simpson clonality was calculated as the square root of Simpson's diversity index across productive rearrangements. This immuneACCESS table, as held by TCRdb, lists in-frame sequences with V and J called but not all clones. Of the missing ones, under half trace to an unresolved V gene in checked studies; the others have no known cause. The V and J calls and clone size come from that table; D and trimming were worked out from the DNA. This sample gives some 290,000 clones in total; about nine tenths of them show up just once. Together, the top ten hold roughly 2.8% of the sample.

In Seattle, one collaborating source enrolled patients while the infection was active and tracked those patients longitudinally over the course of disease. The collaborating institutions used their own protocols to collect whole blood in K2EDTA tubes. For TCRbeta analysis, collaborators shipped samples in one of three forms: frozen whole blood, isolated PBMCs, or DNA extracted from either of those sample types. There are a few counts of this clone. Its cognate antigen has yet to be identified. Per-nucleotide qualities are absent, and no much larger clonotype sits a single base away. The clonotype was recovered from a woman in her twenties or thirties with COVID-19, enrolled during active disease. In this chain, TRBV19 is recombined with TRBJ2-6, and possibly TRBD1, on 6 matching bases. The material sequenced was peripheral blood. The nucleotide sequence is given as TGTGCCAGTAGGGATCCAGGGGCCGGGGCCAACGTCCTGACTTTC. Its translation reads: CASRDPGAGANVLTF.